The 26 T cell receptor beta chains given below trace back to one sample, sequenced in a study of blood T cell repertoires in COVID-19. Generated by immunoSEQ multiplex PCR, the TCRdb table keeps only in-frame clones and is missing some. The sample carries 260,000 or so clones, approximately 81% recorded once. The sample comprised PBMCs or T cells enriched from blood (not recorded which). The receptors here all came from a woman aged 45-65 years who had recovered from COVID-19.

V is TRBV7-9 and J is TRBJ1-2; 9 bases fit TRBD1. After removal of 5 bases from V and 8 bases from J, the junction contained 15 bases not matched to a gene. This CDR3 is 16 amino acids long. CDR1 is SEHNR, CDR2 FQNEAQ, per germline (reference sequence). The CDR3 loop is CASSTSYRGQGNGYTF. In DNA form, the CDR3 reads TGTGCCAGCAGCACCTCATATCGGGGACAGGGAAACGGCTACACCTTC.

This chain links TRBV18 with TRBJ2-6; no reliable D call. From germline, CDR1 is KGHSH and CDR2 LQKENI. The CDR3 sequence is 16 residues long. V was shortened by 4 bases and J by 0 bases, with 10 bases between the two germline ends. The CDR3 protein is CASSLAVSSGANVLTF. In nucleotides, the CDR3 is TGTGCCAGCTCACTCGCCGTCAGCTCTGGGGCCAACGTCCTGACTTTC.

This rearrangement joins TRBV7-8 to TRBJ1-5; D is unclear. Germline V gives CDR1 SGHVS, CDR2 FQNEAQ. This CDR3 contains 13 residues. V lost 3 bases and J 4 bases, leaving 7 bases between the germline ends. The CDR3 coding sequence is TGTGCCAGCAGCTTGGAGTTAAATCAGCCCCAGCATTTT. It is translated as CASSLELNQPQHF.

The chain joins TRBV30 to TRBJ2-1; D possibly corresponds to TRBD1 (6 bases). Germline CDR1 and CDR2: GTSNPN and SVGIG (reference sequence). Trimming took 3 bases from V and 6 from J, leaving 12 bases between them. This CDR3 has 13 amino acids. CDR3 residues: CAWSSGQLNEQFF. The DNA for the CDR3 is TGTGCCTGGAGCAGCGGACAGCTCAATGAGCAGTTCTTC.

V is TRBV2 and J is TRBJ1-2; no definite D call. This CDR3 has 16 residues. The V gene lost 4 bases and the J gene lost 4 bases, with 19 bases spanning the gap. From germline, CDR1 is SNHLY and CDR2 FYNNEI. This chain's CDR3 is CASSARQARQSYGYTF. The DNA for the CDR3 is TGTGCCAGCAGTGCTCGCCAGGCAAGGCAGAGCTATGGCTACACCTTC.

There are a few counts of this clone. The CDR3 is CASSQSSPRAIYGYTF. As DNA, the CDR3 is TGCGCCAGCAGTCAATCGTCACCGAGGGCTATCTATGGCTACACCTTC. V and J are TRBV23-1 and TRBJ1-2, with no clear D. TRBV23-1 qualifies as an ORF whose function is uncertain. The length of the CDR3 is 16 residues. V gave up 0 bases and J gave up 4 bases, with 15 bases separating them.

The V and J genes are TRBV5-6 and TRBJ1-3, with D possibly TRBD1 on 6 matching bases. CDR3 length equals 13 residues. Trimming shortened V by 7 bases and J by 2 bases, and 10 bases separated the two germline ends. Germline V gene lookup returns CDR1 SGHDT and CDR2 YYEEEE. In DNA form, the CDR3 reads TGTGCCAGCGCCGGGACAACTGGAAACACCATATATTTT. This encodes CASAGTTGNTIYF. Full variable domain (missing parts from reference TRBV5-6 and TRBJ1-3): DAGVTQSPTHLIKTRGQQVTLRCSPKSGHDTVSWYQQALGQGPQFIFQYYEEEERQRGNFPDRFSGHQFPNYSSELNVNALLLGDSALYLCASAGTTGNTIYFGEGSWLTVV.

This clone appeared once. This chain links TRBV3-1 (or the pseudogene TRBV3-2) with TRBJ1-2; D may be TRBD1 (5 bases). Germline CDR1 and CDR2: LGHDT and YNNKEL (reference sequence). The CDR3 contains 15 residues. V lost 2 bases to trimming and J lost 8 bases, with 18 bases between them. DNA of the CDR3: TGTGCCAGCAGCCAATATTTAGGGACCGGGAGCGGCTACACCTTC. Residues: CASSQYLGTGSGYTF.

CDR3 nucleotide sequence: TGTGCCAGCAGCTTGTTGGACAACCTAAGGAACGAGCAGTACTTC. This sequence encodes CASSLLDNLRNEQYF. The chain couples TRBV5-6 to TRBJ2-7, with TRBD1 as a possible D gene (5 bases). Trimming left V 1 base short and J 5 bases short, with 16 bases between. CDR3 length: 15 residues. Germline V gene lookup returns CDR1 SGHDT and CDR2 YYEEEE.

The rearrangement uses TRBV19 and TRBJ1-1, with D unresolved. Per germline, CDR1 LNHDA and CDR2 SQIVND (reference sequence). Trimming stripped 6 bases from V and 4 bases from J, with 12 bases between. This CDR3 has 13 amino acids. CDR3 region: CASSLRLFTEAFF. The CDR3 DNA follows: TGTGCCAGTAGCCTCAGGCTCTTCACTGAAGCTTTCTTT.

V is TRBV27 and J is TRBJ2-7, with D tentatively TRBD1 (7 bases). V lost 3 bases and J lost 3, with 15 bases in between. CDR3 length: 15 residues. The germline V gene has CDR1 MNHEY and CDR2 SMNVEV (reference sequence). This chain's CDR3 is CASSFGQGGYYEQYF. DNA of the CDR3: TGTGCCAGCAGTTTTGGTCAGGGGGGATACTACGAGCAGTACTTC.

The chain couples TRBV24-1 to TRBJ2-5; D unclear. V lost 4 bases and J 5 bases, leaving 4 bases between the germline ends. Germline V lookup: CDR1 KGHDR, CDR2 SFDVKD. The CDR3 covers 11 residues. The CDR3, as DNA: TGTGCCACCAGTGACGGGGAGACCCAGTACTTC. Translated, it gives CATSDGETQYF.

The chain uses TRBV7-8 and TRBJ2-2; D unresolved. CDR3 length equals 13 residues. Trimming left V 2 bases short and J 2 bases short, with 3 bases between. The germline CDR1 and CDR2 sequences are SGHVS and FQNEAQ. The CDR3 sequence is CASSLLNTGELFF. In nucleotides, the CDR3 is TGTGCCAGCAGCTTACTAAACACCGGGGAGCTGTTTTTT. The full variable domain, completed using reference TRBV7-8 and TRBJ2-2, is GAGVSQSPRYKVAKRGQDVALRCDPISGHVSLFWYQQALGQGPEFLTYFQNEAQLDKSGLPSDRFFAERPEGSVSTLKIQRTQQEDSAVYLCASSLLNTGELFFGEGSRLTVL.

This clone was observed once. The chain couples TRBV5-1 to TRBJ1-1, with D tentatively TRBD1 (5 bases). CDR1 SGHRS and CDR2 YFSETQ come from the germline V gene. The CDR3 loop spans 14 amino acids. The V end was cut by 3 bases, the J end by 6 bases, with 15 bases between. CDR3: CASSWGPSGAEAFF. In DNA form, the CDR3 reads TGCGCCAGCAGCTGGGGCCCGTCGGGCGCTGAAGCTTTCTTT.

This clone came up once. This rearrangement joins TRBV3-1 (or the pseudogene TRBV3-2) to TRBJ1-1, with 8 bases fitting TRBD1. V lost 0 bases, J lost 6 bases, and 9 bases stayed unmatched. From germline, CDR1 is LGHDT and CDR2 YNNKEL (reference sequence). The CDR3 has 16 amino acids. The CDR3 reads CASSQDWTGPQPEAFF. The CDR3 nucleotides are TGTGCCAGCAGCCAAGACTGGACAGGGCCCCAACCTGAAGCTTTCTTT.

A single count supports this clone. The chain carries TRBV11-2 and TRBJ1-2; 9 bases fit TRBD1. The CDR3 spans 16 residues. V trimming: 0 bases; J trimming: 8 bases; junction bases outside the gene matches: 10. The germline V gene has CDR1 SGHAT and CDR2 FQNNGV. CDR3 residues: CASSLEYRGRSPGYTF. The CDR3 region has the DNA TGTGCCAGCAGCTTAGAATACAGGGGGCGCTCCCCCGGCTACACCTTC.

In this sample, this clone turned up a few times. J is TRBJ1-2 and V is TRBV30; D is undetermined. The V gene's germline CDR1 is GTSNPN and CDR2 SVGIG (reference sequence). V dropped 0 bases and J dropped 4 bases, with 6 bases sitting between them. The CDR3 is 12 residues long. The CDR3 region is CAWSVASYGYTF. The DNA of the CDR3 is TGTGCCTGGAGTGTAGCATCCTATGGCTACACCTTC.

The chain couples TRBV5-6 to TRBJ1-1, with D unclear. This CDR3 is 12 amino acids long. Germline V gene lookup returns CDR1 SGHDT and CDR2 YYEEEE. Between the trimmed V and J ends, which lost 2 bases and 11 bases, there was a span of 13 bases. The CDR3 DNA sequence: TGTGCCAGCAGCTTTAATGCCGCCGCGGCTTTCTTT. Its translation: CASSFNAAAAFF.

This clone appeared once. The chain links TRBV28 to TRBJ1-1, with 7 bases fitting TRBD1. The CDR3 has 14 amino acids. Germline loops: CDR1 MDHEN, CDR2 SYDVKM. V lost 6 bases and J lost 2; bases outside the gene matches: 6. The CDR3 DNA follows: TGTGCCAGCAGCTCACAGGGGATAAACACTGAAGCTTTCTTT. Amino acid sequence: CASSSQGINTEAFF. Full variable domain (missing parts from reference TRBV28 and TRBJ1-1): DVKVTQSSRYLVKRTGEKVFLECVQDMDHENMFWYRQDPGLGLRLIYFSYDVKMKEKGDIPEGYSVSREKKERFSLILESASTNQTSMYLCASSSQGINTEAFFGQGTRLTVV.

The rearrangement uses TRBV7-9 and TRBJ1-1; 10 nucleotides match TRBD1. Germline V gene lookup returns CDR1 SEHNR and CDR2 FQNEAQ (reference sequence). CDR3 length equals 14 residues. J was trimmed by 5 bases and V by 6 bases; bases with no gene match: 6. The CDR3 region is CASSLGQGQTEAFF. As DNA, the CDR3 is TGTGCCAGCAGTCTGGGACAGGGGCAGACTGAAGCTTTCTTT.

J is TRBJ1-1 and V is TRBV11-2, with a possible D match to TRBD1 (5 bases). The CDR3 is 13 amino acids. CDR1 is SGHAT, CDR2 FQNNGV, per germline. Trimming removed 1 base from V and 3 bases from J, with 6 bases in between. CDR3: CASSLAGDTEAFF. CDR3 sequence (DNA): TGTGCCAGCAGCTTAGCGGGGGACACTGAAGCTTTCTTT. The variable domain in full, with the rest retrieved from reference TRBV11-2 and TRBJ1-1, is EAGVAQSPRYKIIEKRQSVAFWCNPISGHATLYWYQQILGQGPKLLIQFQNNGVVDDSQLPKDRFSAERLKGVDSTLKIQPAKLEDSAVYLCASSLAGDTEAFFGQGTRLTVV.

This chain links TRBV4-3 with TRBJ1-5; no firm D call. This CDR3 is built from 15 residues. V was pared by 1 base and J by 0 bases, with 7 bases between. CDR1 and CDR2 from the germline V gene are LGHNA and YSLEER. CDR3 protein: CASSQVISSNQPQHF. CDR3 in DNA: TGCGCCAGCAGCCAAGTAATCAGTAGCAATCAGCCCCAGCATTTT.

This clone has only one observation. The chain carries TRBV5-6 and TRBJ2-7; 7 bases fit TRBD1. Trimming took 3 bases from V and 0 from J; bases not matched to a gene: 9. This CDR3 is built from 16 residues. The germline V gene has CDR1 SGHDT and CDR2 YYEEEE. CDR3 DNA sequence: TGTGCCAGCAGCTCGTTAAGGACAGGAAGCTCCTACGAGCAGTACTTC. This encodes CASSSLRTGSSYEQYF.

V is TRBV30 and J is TRBJ1-5, with D perhaps matching TRBD1 (6 bases). CDR1 and CDR2 (germline): GTSNPN, SVGIG (reference sequence). The germline V and J ends were trimmed by 2 bases and 9 bases, with 17 bases remaining between them. CDR3 size: 14 residues. Here the CDR3 reads CAWSFPQGGWPQHF. In DNA form, the CDR3 reads TGTGCCTGGAGTTTCCCACAGGGCGGTTGGCCCCAGCATTTT.

This clone was seen just once. The rearrangement links TRBV5-1 to TRBJ2-3, with TRBD2 matching 8 bases. The germline V gene has CDR1 SGHRS and CDR2 YFSETQ. The CDR3 totals 14 residues. Trimming took 0 bases from V and 4 from J; bases not matched to a gene: 1. The CDR3 DNA follows: TGCGCCAGCAGCTTGGACGGGAGGGCAGATACGCAGTATTTT. It translates to CASSLDGRADTQYF.

The rearrangement links TRBV2 to TRBJ2-1, with 14 positions matching TRBD2. The CDR3 runs to 18 residues. With V trimmed by 2 bases and J by 7 bases, 10 bases remained unmatched. The germline V gene has CDR1 SNHLY and CDR2 FYNNEI. CDR3 in amino acids: CASSELSTSGRVGNEQFF. The DNA of the CDR3 is TGTGCCAGCAGTGAACTTTCGACTAGCGGGAGGGTCGGGAATGAGCAGTTCTTC.